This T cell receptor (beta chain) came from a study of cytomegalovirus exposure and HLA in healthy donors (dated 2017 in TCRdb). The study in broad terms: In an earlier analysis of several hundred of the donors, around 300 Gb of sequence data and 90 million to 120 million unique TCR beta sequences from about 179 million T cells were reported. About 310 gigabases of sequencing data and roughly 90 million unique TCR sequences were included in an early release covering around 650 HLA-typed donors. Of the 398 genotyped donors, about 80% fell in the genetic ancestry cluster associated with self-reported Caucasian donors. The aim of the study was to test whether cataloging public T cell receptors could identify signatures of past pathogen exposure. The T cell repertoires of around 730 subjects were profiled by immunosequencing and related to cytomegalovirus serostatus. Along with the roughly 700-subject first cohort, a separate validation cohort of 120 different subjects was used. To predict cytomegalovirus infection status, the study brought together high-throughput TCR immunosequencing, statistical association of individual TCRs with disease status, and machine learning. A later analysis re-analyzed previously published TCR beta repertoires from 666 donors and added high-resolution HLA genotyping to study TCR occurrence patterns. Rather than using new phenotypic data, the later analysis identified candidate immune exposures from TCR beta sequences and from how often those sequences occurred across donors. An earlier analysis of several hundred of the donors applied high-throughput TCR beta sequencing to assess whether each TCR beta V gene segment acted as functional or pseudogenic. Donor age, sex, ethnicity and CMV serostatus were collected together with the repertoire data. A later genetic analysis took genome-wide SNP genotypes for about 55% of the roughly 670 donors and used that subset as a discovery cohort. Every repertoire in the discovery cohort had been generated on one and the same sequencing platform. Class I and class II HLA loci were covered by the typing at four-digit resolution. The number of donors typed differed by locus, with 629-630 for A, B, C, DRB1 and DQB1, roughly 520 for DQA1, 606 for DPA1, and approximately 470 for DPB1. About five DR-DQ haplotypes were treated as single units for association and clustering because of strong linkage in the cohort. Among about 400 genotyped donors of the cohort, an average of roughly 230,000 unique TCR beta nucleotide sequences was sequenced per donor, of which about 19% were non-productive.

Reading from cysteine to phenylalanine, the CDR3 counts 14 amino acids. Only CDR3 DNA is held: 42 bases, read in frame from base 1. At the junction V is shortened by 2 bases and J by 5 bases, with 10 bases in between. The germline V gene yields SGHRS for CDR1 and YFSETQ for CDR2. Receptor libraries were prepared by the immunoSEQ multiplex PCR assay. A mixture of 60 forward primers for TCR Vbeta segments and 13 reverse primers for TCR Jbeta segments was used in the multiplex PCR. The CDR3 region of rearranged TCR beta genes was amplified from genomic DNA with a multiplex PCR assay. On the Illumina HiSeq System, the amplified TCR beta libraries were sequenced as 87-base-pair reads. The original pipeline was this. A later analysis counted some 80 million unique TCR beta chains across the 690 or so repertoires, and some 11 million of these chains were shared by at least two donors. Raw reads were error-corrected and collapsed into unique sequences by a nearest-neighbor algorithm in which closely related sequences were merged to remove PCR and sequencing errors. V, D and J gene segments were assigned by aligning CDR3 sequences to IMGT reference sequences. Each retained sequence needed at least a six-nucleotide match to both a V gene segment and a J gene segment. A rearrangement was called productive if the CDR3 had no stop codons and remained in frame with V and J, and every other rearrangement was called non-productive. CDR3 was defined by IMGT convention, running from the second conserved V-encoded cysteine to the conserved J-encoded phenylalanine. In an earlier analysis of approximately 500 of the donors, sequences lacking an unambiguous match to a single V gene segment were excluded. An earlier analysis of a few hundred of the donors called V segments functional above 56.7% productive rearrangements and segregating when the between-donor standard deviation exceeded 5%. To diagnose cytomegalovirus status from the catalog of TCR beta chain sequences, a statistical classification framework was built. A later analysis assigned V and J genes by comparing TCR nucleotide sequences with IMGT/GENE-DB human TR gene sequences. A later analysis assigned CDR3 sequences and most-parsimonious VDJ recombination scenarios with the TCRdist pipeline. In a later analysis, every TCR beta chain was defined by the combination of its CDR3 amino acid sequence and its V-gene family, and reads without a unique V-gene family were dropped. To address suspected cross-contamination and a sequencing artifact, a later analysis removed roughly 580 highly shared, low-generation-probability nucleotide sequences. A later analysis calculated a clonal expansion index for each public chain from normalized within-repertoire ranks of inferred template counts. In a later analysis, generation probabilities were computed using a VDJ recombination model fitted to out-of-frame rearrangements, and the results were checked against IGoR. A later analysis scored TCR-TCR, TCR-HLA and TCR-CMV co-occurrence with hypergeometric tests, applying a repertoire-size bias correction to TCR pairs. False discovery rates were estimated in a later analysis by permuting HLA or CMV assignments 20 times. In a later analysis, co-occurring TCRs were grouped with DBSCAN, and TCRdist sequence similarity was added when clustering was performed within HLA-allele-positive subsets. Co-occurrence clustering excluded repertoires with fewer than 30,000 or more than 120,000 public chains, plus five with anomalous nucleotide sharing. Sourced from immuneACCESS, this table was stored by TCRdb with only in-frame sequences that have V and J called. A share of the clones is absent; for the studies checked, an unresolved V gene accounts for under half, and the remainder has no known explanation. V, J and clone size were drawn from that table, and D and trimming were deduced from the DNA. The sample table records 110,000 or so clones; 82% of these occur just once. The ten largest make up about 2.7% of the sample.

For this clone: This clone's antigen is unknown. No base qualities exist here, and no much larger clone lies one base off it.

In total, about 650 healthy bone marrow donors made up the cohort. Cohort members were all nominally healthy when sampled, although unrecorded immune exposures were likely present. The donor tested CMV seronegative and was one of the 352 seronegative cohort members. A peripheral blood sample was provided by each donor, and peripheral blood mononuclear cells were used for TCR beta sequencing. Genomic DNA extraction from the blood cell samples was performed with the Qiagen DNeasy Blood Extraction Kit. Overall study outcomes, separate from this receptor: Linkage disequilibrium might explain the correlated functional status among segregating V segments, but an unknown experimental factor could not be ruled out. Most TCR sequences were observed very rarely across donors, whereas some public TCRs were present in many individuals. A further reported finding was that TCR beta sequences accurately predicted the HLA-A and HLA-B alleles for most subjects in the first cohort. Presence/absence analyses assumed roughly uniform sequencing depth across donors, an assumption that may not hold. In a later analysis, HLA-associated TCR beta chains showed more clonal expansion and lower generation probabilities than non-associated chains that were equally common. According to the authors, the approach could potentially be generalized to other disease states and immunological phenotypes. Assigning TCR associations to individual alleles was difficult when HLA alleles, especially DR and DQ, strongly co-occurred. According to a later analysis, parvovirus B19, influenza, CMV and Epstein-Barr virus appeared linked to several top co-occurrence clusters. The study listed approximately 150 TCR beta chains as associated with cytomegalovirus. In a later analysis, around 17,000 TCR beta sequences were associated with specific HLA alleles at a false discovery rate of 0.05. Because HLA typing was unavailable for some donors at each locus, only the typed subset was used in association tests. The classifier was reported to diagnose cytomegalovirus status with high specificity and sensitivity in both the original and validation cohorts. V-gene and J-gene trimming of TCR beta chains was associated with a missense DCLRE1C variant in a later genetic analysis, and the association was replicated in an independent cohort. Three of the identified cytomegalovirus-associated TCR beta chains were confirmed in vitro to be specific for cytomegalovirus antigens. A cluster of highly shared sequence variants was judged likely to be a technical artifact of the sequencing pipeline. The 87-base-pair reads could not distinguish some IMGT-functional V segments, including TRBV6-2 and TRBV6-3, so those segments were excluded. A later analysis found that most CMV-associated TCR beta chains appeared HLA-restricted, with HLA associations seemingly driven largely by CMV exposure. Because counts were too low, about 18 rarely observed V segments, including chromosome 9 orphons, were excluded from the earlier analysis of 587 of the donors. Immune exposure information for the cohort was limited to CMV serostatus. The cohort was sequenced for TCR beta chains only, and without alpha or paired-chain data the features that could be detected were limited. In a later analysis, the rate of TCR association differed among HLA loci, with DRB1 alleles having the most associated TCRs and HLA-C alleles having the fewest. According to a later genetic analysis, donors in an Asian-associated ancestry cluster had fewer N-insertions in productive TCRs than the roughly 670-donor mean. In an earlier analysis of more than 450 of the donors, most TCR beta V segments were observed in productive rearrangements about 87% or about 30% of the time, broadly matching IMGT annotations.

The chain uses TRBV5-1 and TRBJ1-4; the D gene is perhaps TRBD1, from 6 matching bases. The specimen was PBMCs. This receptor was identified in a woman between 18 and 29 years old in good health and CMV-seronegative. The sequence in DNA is TGCGCCAGCAGCTTAGAGGGACAAAATGAAAAACTGTTTTTT. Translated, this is CASSLEGQNEKLFF.